The 2 T cell receptor beta chains below come from one sample, sequenced in a study of T-cell memory formation after mild COVID-19. Each CDR3 protein is one row after TCRdb ran MiXCR on the 5' RACE reads. This sample has some 150,000 distinct CDR3 sequences, with 20% to 25% found just once. Sample: PBMCs or a T cell subset sorted from them (not recorded which). The receptors originated from an adult woman who had mild COVID-19 (a few samples of this study predate the infection). Cell type and time point are not known.

V is TRBV3-1 and J is TRBJ1-1, with D possibly being TRBD1 (6 bases). Per germline, CDR1 LGHDT and CDR2 YNNKEL (reference sequence). The CDR3 is 14 amino acids. The V end was cut by 3 bases, the J end by 0 bases, with 8 bases between. CDR3 region: CASSQDRLNTEAFF. The CDR3 DNA is TGTGCCAGCAGCCAGGACAGACTGAACACTGAAGCTTTCTTT.

The chain recombines TRBV7-9 with TRBJ1-5; a possible D gene is TRBD1 (5 bases). Trimming removed 5 bases from V and 8 bases from J, with 22 bases in between. The CDR3 is 16 residues long. CDR1 and CDR2 (germline): SEHNR, FQNEAQ (reference sequence). CDR3 protein: CASSGGRRGLLEPQHF. In DNA, the CDR3 is TGTGCCAGCAGCGGCGGGCGAAGGGGTCTCTTGGAGCCCCAGCATTTT.